What follows describes a single T cell receptor beta chain. The data originate from a study of T cell changes during pregnancy in multiple sclerosis. Libraries were prepared by immunoSEQ multiplex PCR; TCRdb keeps only in-frame clonotypes and omits some of them. The sample lists roughly 100,000 clones; about 89% were seen once. The CDR3 consists of 15 residues. Germline lookup yields CDR1 SGHRS and CDR2 YFSETQ. With 5 bases removed from V and 8 bases from J, the gap between germline ends came to 19 bases. The chain employs TRBV5-1 and TRBJ1-4; the D gene is possibly TRBD1 (6 bases). This TCR was sampled from a female donor with multiple sclerosis, enrolled in a pregnancy study. The sample in question was peripheral blood, obtained after pregnancy. Here the CDR3 reads CASRPLGAGGEKLFF. Here the CDR3 DNA reads TGCGCCAGCAGACCCCTGGGGGCAGGCGGGGAAAAACTGTTTTTT.